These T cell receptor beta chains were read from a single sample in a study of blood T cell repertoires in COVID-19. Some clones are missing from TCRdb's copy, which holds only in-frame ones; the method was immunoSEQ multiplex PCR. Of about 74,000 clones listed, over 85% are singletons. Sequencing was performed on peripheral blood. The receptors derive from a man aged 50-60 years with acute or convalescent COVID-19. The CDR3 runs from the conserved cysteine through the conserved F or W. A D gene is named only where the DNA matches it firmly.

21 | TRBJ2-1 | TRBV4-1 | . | CASSRTLRAGLGPPTYNEQFF
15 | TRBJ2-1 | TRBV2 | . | CASSEAQGSYNEQFF
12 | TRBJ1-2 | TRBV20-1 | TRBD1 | CSASQAGGGYTF
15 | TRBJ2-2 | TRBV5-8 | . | CASSLGAGNTGELFF
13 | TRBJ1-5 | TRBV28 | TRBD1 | CASTTGWNQPQHF
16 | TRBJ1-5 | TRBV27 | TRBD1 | CASHPGQIPSNQPQHF
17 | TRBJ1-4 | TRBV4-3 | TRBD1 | CASSQPGQGAPNEKLFF
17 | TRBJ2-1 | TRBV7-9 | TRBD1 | CASSLGGRDRRYNEQFF
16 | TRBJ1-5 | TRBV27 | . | CASSPLKAGLNQPQHF
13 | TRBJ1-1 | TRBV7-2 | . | CASSLQDNTEAFF
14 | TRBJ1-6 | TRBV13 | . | CASSLGQLNSPLHF
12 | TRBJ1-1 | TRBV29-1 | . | CSVARRNTEAFF
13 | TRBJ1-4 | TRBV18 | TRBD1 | CASRGQELEKLFF
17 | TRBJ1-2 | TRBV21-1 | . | CASSSRGNGREICGYTF
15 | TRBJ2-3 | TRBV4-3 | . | CASSQGSRGPDTQYF
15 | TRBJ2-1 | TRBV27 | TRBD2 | CASSYSGSSYNEQFF
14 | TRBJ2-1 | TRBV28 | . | CASSLPTSLNEQFF
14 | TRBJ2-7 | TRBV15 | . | CATSRTLDSYEQYF
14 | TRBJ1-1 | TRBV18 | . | CASSPRRENTEAFF
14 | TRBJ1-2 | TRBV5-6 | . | CASSLKYRFGGYTF
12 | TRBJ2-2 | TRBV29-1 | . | CSTRHGTGELFF
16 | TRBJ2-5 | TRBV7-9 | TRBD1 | CASSDKWTGKAETQYF
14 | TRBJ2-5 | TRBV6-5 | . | CASSYSRRLETQYF
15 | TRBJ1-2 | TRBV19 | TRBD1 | CASSPRTGVAYGYTF
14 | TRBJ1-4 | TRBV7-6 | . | CASSLGSFAEKLFF
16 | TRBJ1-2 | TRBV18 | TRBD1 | CASSPVGQGGNYGYTF
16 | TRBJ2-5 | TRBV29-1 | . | CSVVGLTGQNRETQYF
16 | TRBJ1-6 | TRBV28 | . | CASSLLSGGVGSPLHF
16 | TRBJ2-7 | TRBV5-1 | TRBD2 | CASSLAGLAGGVEQYF
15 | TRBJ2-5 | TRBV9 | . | CASSVAGGPQETQYF
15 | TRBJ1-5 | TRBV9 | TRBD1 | CASSPGQGINQPQHF
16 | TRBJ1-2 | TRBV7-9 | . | CASSLLFVGAGYGYTF
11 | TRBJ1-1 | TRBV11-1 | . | CASSQRQEAFF
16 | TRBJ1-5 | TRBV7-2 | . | CASSYMFPPGNQPQHF
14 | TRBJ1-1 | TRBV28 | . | CASSYPARASVAFF
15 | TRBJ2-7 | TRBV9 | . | CASSVGVSAGYEQYF